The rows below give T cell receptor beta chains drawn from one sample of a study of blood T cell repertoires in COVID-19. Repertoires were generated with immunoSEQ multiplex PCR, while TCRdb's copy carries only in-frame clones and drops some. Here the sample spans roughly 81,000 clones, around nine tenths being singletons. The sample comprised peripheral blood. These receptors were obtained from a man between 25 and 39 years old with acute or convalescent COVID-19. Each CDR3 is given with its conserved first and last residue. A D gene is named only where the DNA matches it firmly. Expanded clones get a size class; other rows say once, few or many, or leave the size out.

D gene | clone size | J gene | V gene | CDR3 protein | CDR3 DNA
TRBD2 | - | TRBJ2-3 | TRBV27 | CASRLAGGTDTQYF | TGTGCCAGCAGGCTAGCGGGAGGCACAGATACGCAGTATTTT
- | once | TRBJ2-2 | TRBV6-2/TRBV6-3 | CASSYQIAAGELFF | TGTGCCAGCAGTTACCAGATAGCGGCCGGGGAGCTGTTTTTT
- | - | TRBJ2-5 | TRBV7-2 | CASSPSFVETQYF | TGTGCCAGCAGCCCTAGTTTCGTCGAGACCCAGTACTTC
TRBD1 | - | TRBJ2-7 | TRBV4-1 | CASSQAIRTGVYEQYF | TGCGCCAGCAGCCAAGCCATTAGGACAGGGGTCTACGAGCAGTACTTC
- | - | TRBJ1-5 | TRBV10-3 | CAISGEVTKPQHF | TGTGCCATCAGTGGAGAGGTAACGAAGCCCCAGCATTTT
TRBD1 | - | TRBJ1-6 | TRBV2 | CASRRGQGSSYNSPLHF | TGTGCCAGCAGGAGAGGACAGGGGTCCTCCTATAATTCACCCCTCCACTTT
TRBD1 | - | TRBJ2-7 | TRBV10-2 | CASTPTGFYEQYF | TGCGCCAGCACCCCGACAGGGTTCTACGAGCAGTACTTC
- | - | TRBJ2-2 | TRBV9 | CASSPVAGNTGELFF | TGTGCCAGCAGCCCAGTGGCAGGAAACACCGGGGAGCTGTTTTTT
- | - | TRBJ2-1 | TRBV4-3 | CASSQLLASSYNEQFF | TGCGCCAGCAGCCAGCTTCTAGCGAGCTCCTACAATGAGCAGTTCTTC
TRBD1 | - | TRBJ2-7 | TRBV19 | CASSHRTGGINEQYF | TGTGCCAGTAGTCATCGCACAGGGGGTATAAACGAGCAGTACTTC
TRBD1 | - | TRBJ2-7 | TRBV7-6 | CASSLVAPLGQGIYEQYF | TGTGCCAGCAGCTTAGTGGCCCCCCTGGGACAGGGAATCTACGAGCAGTACTTC
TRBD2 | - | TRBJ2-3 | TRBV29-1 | CSVGGLAGVRDTQYF | TGCAGCGTCGGGGGACTAGCGGGAGTGAGAGATACGCAGTATTTT
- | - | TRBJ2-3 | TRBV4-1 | CASSQDGGRRTDTQYF | TGCGCCAGCAGCCAAGACGGGGGGCGTAGAACAGATACGCAGTATTTT
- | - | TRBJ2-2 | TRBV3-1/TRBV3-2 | CASSHPRLGDTGELFF | TGTGCCAGCAGCCATCCCCGGTTGGGAGACACCGGGGAGCTGTTTTTT
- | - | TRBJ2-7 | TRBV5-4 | CASSFSGGSEQYF | TGTGCCAGCAGCTTTTCGGGGGGCTCCGAGCAGTACTTC
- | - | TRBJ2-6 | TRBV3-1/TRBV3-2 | CASSAGGANVLTF | TGTGCCAGCAGCGCAGGGGGGGCCAACGTCCTGACTTTC
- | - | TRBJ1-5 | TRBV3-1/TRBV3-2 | CASSQRQGTNQPQHF | TGTGCCAGCAGCCAACGGCAGGGCACCAATCAGCCCCAGCATTTT
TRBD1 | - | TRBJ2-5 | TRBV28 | CASRPGTGGWETQYF | TGTGCCAGCAGACCCGGGACAGGGGGGTGGGAGACCCAGTACTTC
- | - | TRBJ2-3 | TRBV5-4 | CASSLDYTDTQYF | TGTGCCAGCAGCTTAGACTACACAGATACGCAGTATTTT
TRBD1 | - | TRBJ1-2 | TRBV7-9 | CASTHRGGPYGYTF | TGTGCCAGCACCCACCGAGGGGGCCCCTATGGCTACACCTTC
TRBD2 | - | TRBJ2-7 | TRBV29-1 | CSVERGSGRSYEQYF | TGCAGCGTTGAGAGGGGTAGCGGGAGATCCTACGAGCAGTACTTC